These 22 T cell receptor beta chains originate from one sample sequenced in a study of blood T cell repertoires in COVID-19 (TCRdb year 2020). The library was produced with the immunoSEQ multiplex PCR assay. TCRdb took over this immuneACCESS table, retaining in-frame rearrangements with V and J assigned. Such tables are incomplete; in checked studies, under half of the missing clones stem from an unresolved V gene, and the remainder is unexplained. The sample table holds around 340,000 clones, of which 88% were seen once. The ten most abundant clones make up just over 1% of the sample. Sequenced input: PBMCs or T cells enriched from blood (not recorded which). The receptors originated from a woman aged 30 to 39 who had been exposed to COVID-19.

The chain has TRBV9 and TRBJ2-3, with 10 bases identical to TRBD2. The CDR3 covers 16 residues. Germline CDR1 and CDR2: SGDLS and YYNGEE. V lost 4 bases, J lost 6 bases, and 11 bases stayed unmatched. The CDR3 region is CASSPPASGSFDTQYF. In nucleotides, the CDR3 is TGTGCCAGCAGCCCCCCCGCTAGCGGGAGTTTTGATACGCAGTATTTT.

The chain joins TRBV15 to TRBJ1-1; TRBD1 matches at 7 bases. This CDR3 spans 15 amino acids. The ends lost 1 base at V and 6 bases at J; junction bases unmatched: 8. Germline CDR1 and CDR2: LNHNV and YYDKDF (reference sequence). The CDR3 region has the DNA TGTGCCACCAGCAGAGCGGAGACAGGGTTACCTGAAGCTTTCTTT. Amino acids: CATSRAETGLPEAFF.

The J gene is TRBJ2-2, the V gene TRBV7-3; 10 positions agree with TRBD1. Germline V gives CDR1 SGHTA, CDR2 FQGTGA. The CDR3 is 16 amino acids. V dropped 5 bases and J dropped 5; count of bases not matched to a gene: 8. The CDR3 nucleotides are TGTGCCAGCAGCCCTAATGGACAGGGGGTGACCGGGGAGCTGTTTTTT. Its translation: CASSPNGQGVTGELFF. Full variable domain (rest looked up from reference TRBV7-3 and TRBJ2-2): GAGVSQTPSNKVTEKGKYVELRCDPISGHTALYWYRQSLGQGPEFLIYFQGTGAADDSGLPNDRFFAVRPEGSVSTLKIQRTERGDSAVYLCASSPNGQGVTGELFFGEGSRLTVL.

The chain employs TRBV28 and TRBJ1-1, with a possible D match to TRBD1 (5 bases). CDR3 size: 12 residues. With 1 base removed from V and 8 bases from J, the gap between germline ends came to 8 bases. In germline, CDR1 is MDHEN, CDR2 SYDVKM. As DNA, the CDR3 is TGTGCCAGCAGTTTATCGACAGTAGAAGCTTTCTTT. The encoded protein is CASSLSTVEAFF. The whole variable domain, filled in from reference TRBV28 and TRBJ1-1, reads DVKVTQSSRYLVKRTGEKVFLECVQDMDHENMFWYRQDPGLGLRLIYFSYDVKMKEKGDIPEGYSVSREKKERFSLILESASTNQTSMYLCASSLSTVEAFFGQGTRLTVV.

The rearrangement uses TRBV27 and TRBJ1-5; 7 bases agree with TRBD1. Germline values: CDR1 MNHEY, CDR2 SMNVEV (reference sequence). The CDR3 has 15 residues. The ends lost 4 bases at V and 4 bases at J; junction bases unmatched: 7. CDR3 nucleotides: TGTGCCAGCAGTTCCAGACAGGGCAGTAATCAGCCCCAGCATTTT. Protein: CASSSRQGSNQPQHF.

CDR3 in amino acids: CASSRLAGMGTDTQYF. In nucleotides, the CDR3 is TGCGCCAGCAGCCGTCTAGCGGGGATGGGGACAGATACGCAGTATTTT. The V gene is TRBV5-1, the J gene TRBJ2-3; 9 nucleotides agree with TRBD2. CDR3 size: 16 residues. Germline V gene data show CDR1 as SGHRS and CDR2 as YFSETQ. The trim removed 4 bases at V and 3 bases at J, leaving 9 bases unmatched.

The chain recombines TRBV5-1 with TRBJ2-7; 8 bases agree with TRBD1. V lost 0 bases to trimming and J lost 0 bases; unmatched junction nucleotides: 11. CDR3 size: 18 residues. Per germline, CDR1 SGHRS and CDR2 YFSETQ. The CDR3 loop is CASSLGRAQGASSYEQYF. The CDR3 nucleotides are TGCGCCAGCAGCTTGGGAAGGGCCCAGGGGGCAAGCTCCTACGAGCAGTACTTC.

This chain links TRBV25-1 with TRBJ2-7; D is possibly TRBD1 (6 bases). Germline V lookup: CDR1 MGHDK, CDR2 SYGVNS. This CDR3 has 15 amino acids. Deletions cut 5 bases from V and 3 bases from J, with 17 bases between. In DNA form, the CDR3 reads TGTGCCAGCAGTTTTCGGACAGTCTCCCACTACGAGCAGTACTTC. Amino acid sequence: CASSFRTVSHYEQYF.

The rearrangement links TRBV5-1 to TRBJ1-1, with D unresolved. V dropped 0 bases and J dropped 0 bases, with 12 bases sitting between them. The germline V gene has CDR1 SGHRS and CDR2 YFSETQ. The CDR3 totals 16 residues. CDR3 amino acids: CASSLDLTPLNTEAFF. CDR3 in DNA: TGCGCCAGCAGCTTGGACCTAACCCCCCTGAACACTGAAGCTTTCTTT. The full variable domain, its missing parts supplied by reference TRBV5-1 and TRBJ1-1, is KAGVTQTPRYLIKTRGQQVTLSCSPISGHRSVSWYQQTPGQGLQFLFEYFSETQRNKGNFPGRFSGRQFSNSRSEMNVSTLELGDSALYLCASSLDLTPLNTEAFFGQGTRLTVV.

The chain links TRBV2 to TRBJ2-1; possible D gene TRBD1, 5 bases. V was cut by 8 bases and J by 0 bases, with 14 bases left in between. The CDR3 is 15 amino acids. Germline CDR1 reads SNHLY; CDR2 reads FYNNEI. The CDR3 reads CASAVDRGSYNEQFF. The CDR3 DNA reads as TGTGCCAGCGCGGTCGACAGAGGCTCCTACAATGAGCAGTTCTTC.

The CDR3 loop reads CASSFSQGARGNQPQHF. As DNA, the CDR3 is TGTGCCAGCAGTTTTAGTCAGGGGGCTAGGGGCAATCAGCCCCAGCATTTT. The chain is built from TRBV28 and TRBJ1-5; 8 bases match TRBD1. With V trimmed by 3 bases and J by 2 bases, 9 bases remained unmatched. Looked up from germline, CDR1 is MDHEN and CDR2 is SYDVKM. The CDR3 runs to 17 residues.

V gene TRBV27 combines with J gene TRBJ1-6; 9 bases match TRBD1. Germline lookup yields CDR1 MNHEY and CDR2 SMNVEV (reference sequence). The CDR3 runs to 15 residues. V lost 10 bases to trimming and J lost 8 bases; unmatched junction nucleotides: 12. CDR3 loop: CATSPGQGGYSPLHF. The CDR3 DNA reads as TGTGCCACCTCCCCGGGACAGGGTGGATATTCACCCCTCCACTTT.

The rearrangement joins TRBV28 to TRBJ1-5; 7 bases align to TRBD1. The CDR3 runs 15 residues. V shed 3 bases and J 2 bases; nucleotides not matched to a gene: 4. The V gene's germline CDR1 is MDHEN and CDR2 SYDVKM. CDR3 sequence (DNA): TGTGCCAGCAGTTTCATAGGACAGGGCAATCAGCCCCAGCATTTT. Its translation: CASSFIGQGNQPQHF.

The V gene is TRBV3-1 (or the pseudogene TRBV3-2), the J gene TRBJ2-7; D perhaps matches TRBD2 (6 bases). Trimming stripped 3 bases from V and 3 bases from J, with 12 bases between. Germline lookup yields CDR1 LGHDT and CDR2 YNNKEL (reference sequence). CDR3 size: 14 residues. The CDR3 region is CASSQAGIRYEQYF. For the CDR3, the DNA is TGTGCCAGCAGCCAGGCGGGAATCCGCTACGAGCAGTACTTC.

In this sample, this clone turned up once. The genes are TRBV19 and TRBJ1-2; D call uncertain. The germline V and J ends were trimmed by 7 bases and 7 bases, with 16 bases remaining between them. Germline lookup yields CDR1 LNHDA and CDR2 SQIVND (reference sequence). This CDR3 spans 13 amino acids. In DNA, the CDR3 is TGTGCCAGTACCCTAGGTGAGGGCCGTGGCTACACCTTC. Translated, it gives CASTLGEGRGYTF.

The CDR3 sequence: CASSLLSGNEQYF. The DNA for the CDR3 is TGTGCCAGCAGTTTACTTTCAGGGAACGAGCAGTACTTC. The chain uses TRBV28 and TRBJ2-7, with D possibly being TRBD1 (5 bases). The ends were cut back, 2 bases at V and 5 bases at J, with 10 bases in the middle. Looked up from germline, CDR1 is MDHEN and CDR2 is SYDVKM. This CDR3 is built from 13 residues.

This clone was detected only once. CDR3 sequence reads: CASSEQGRTEAFF. CDR3 in DNA: TGTGCCAGCAGCGAACAGGGTCGAACTGAAGCTTTCTTT. The chain recombines TRBV9 with TRBJ1-1, with TRBD1 as a possible D gene (6 bases). Trimming took 3 bases from V and 5 from J, leaving 11 bases between them. There are 13 residues in the CDR3. Germline assignment: CDR1 SGDLS and CDR2 YYNGEE.

This clone was detected a few times. The rearrangement links TRBV28 to TRBJ1-2, with unresolved D. CDR1 is MDHEN, CDR2 SYDVKM, per germline. Trimming shortened V by 5 bases and J by 4 bases, and 8 bases separated the two germline ends. This CDR3 has 12 residues. CDR3 nucleotide sequence: TGTGCCAGCAGTCCGTACGGCTATGGCTACACCTTC. This gives the protein CASSPYGYGYTF.

The V and J genes are TRBV5-1 and TRBJ2-1, with 8 bases that match TRBD2. V dropped 0 bases and J dropped 9; count of bases not matched to a gene: 5. Germline V gene sequence: CDR1 SGHRS, CDR2 YFSETQ. The CDR3 sequence is 14 residues long. The CDR3 region has the DNA TGCGCCAGCAGCTTGGGCCGGGAGGGCGGTGAGCAGTTCTTC. Its protein is CASSLGREGGEQFF.

J is TRBJ2-7 and V is TRBV27; possible D gene TRBD1, 6 bases. Trimming cost V 3 bases and J 3 bases, with 12 bases left between them. The germline V gene encodes CDR1 MNHEY and CDR2 SMNVEV (reference sequence). The CDR3 runs 14 residues. The DNA of the CDR3 is TGTGCCAGCAGTTTCGTCGGACAGAGCTACGAGCAGTACTTC. This translates into CASSFVGQSYEQYF.

This chain links TRBV11-2 with TRBJ2-3; D is perhaps TRBD2 (6 bases). The ends were cut back, 3 bases at V and 4 bases at J, with 11 bases in the middle. There are 14 residues in the CDR3. The germline V gene has CDR1 SGHAT and CDR2 FQNNGV. DNA for the CDR3: TGTGCCAGCAGCTTGCGGGGCCGGGCAGATACGCAGTATTTT. This codes for CASSLRGRADTQYF.

This rearrangement joins TRBV28 to TRBJ2-5, with a possible D match to TRBD1 (6 bases). Per the germline V gene, CDR1 is MDHEN and CDR2 is SYDVKM. V lost 3 bases, J lost 2 bases, and 10 bases lay in between. The CDR3 is 14 amino acids. As DNA, the CDR3 is TGTGCCAGCAGTTTTATCAGGGGACAAGAGACCCAGTACTTC. This gives the protein CASSFIRGQETQYF.